The rows below give T cell receptor beta chains drawn from one sample of a study of T-cell memory formation after mild COVID-19. TCRdb fed the 5' RACE reads into MiXCR, producing one record per CDR3 protein. The repertoire consists of about 420,000 distinct CDR3 sequences, with about 22% occurring once and the leading ten covering around 12%. The sample consisted of PBMCs or a T cell subset sorted from them (not recorded which). The receptors here all came from an adult woman who had mild COVID-19 (a few samples of this study predate the infection). Cell type and time point are not known. The CDR3 runs from the conserved cysteine through the conserved F or W. D genes are given only for firm matches. For some rows the clone size is stated as once, few or many, or as a class when expanded; others skip it.

v_gene: TRBV30; d_gene: NA; abundance: few; j_gene: TRBJ2-2; CDR3aa: CAWSDVNTGELFF; CDR3nt: TGTGCCTGGAGTGACGTGAACACCGGGGAGCTGTTTTTT
v_gene: TRBV4-2; d_gene: TRBD1; abundance: NA; j_gene: TRBJ1-5; CDR3aa: CASSQDRGTGFQPQHF; CDR3nt: TGTGCCAGCAGCCAAGATCGGGGGACAGGGTTTCAGCCCCAGCATTTT
v_gene: TRBV7-9; d_gene: NA; abundance: NA; j_gene: TRBJ1-1; CDR3aa: CASSLDDSRENRRKAFF; CDR3nt: TGTGCCAGCAGCTTAGACGATTCCCGGGAGAACCGGCGGAAAGCTTTCTTT
v_gene: TRBV19; d_gene: TRBD1; abundance: NA; j_gene: TRBJ1-5; CDR3aa: CASSPDRVRPQHF; CDR3nt: TGTGCCAGTAGCCCGGACAGGGTCAGGCCCCAGCATTTT
v_gene: TRBV7-8; d_gene: TRBD2; abundance: NA; j_gene: TRBJ2-1; CDR3aa: CASTERTSGRNEQFF; CDR3nt: TGTGCCAGCACTGAACGGACTAGCGGGAGAAATGAGCAGTTCTTC
v_gene: TRBV24-1; d_gene: TRBD2; abundance: few; j_gene: TRBJ2-1; CDR3aa: CATSGAGNYNEQFF; CDR3nt: TGTGCCACCAGTGGAGCGGGGAATTACAATGAGCAGTTCTTC
v_gene: TRBV25-1; d_gene: NA; abundance: few; j_gene: TRBJ2-3; CDR3aa: CASSAATADTQYF; CDR3nt: TGTGCCAGCAGTGCCGCAACGGCAGATACGCAGTATTTT
v_gene: TRBV29-1; d_gene: NA; abundance: few; j_gene: TRBJ2-2; CDR3aa: CSVSRQVSNTGELFF; CDR3nt: TGCAGCGTTTCACGACAGGTCTCGAACACCGGGGAGCTGTTTTTT
v_gene: TRBV2; d_gene: TRBD1; abundance: NA; j_gene: TRBJ1-6; CDR3aa: CASSEWRAGGHSPLHF; CDR3nt: TGTGCCAGCAGTGAATGGCGGGCAGGGGGCCATTCACCCCTCCACTTT
v_gene: TRBV9; d_gene: NA; abundance: NA; j_gene: TRBJ2-3; CDR3aa: CASKGPSETDTQYF; CDR3nt: TGTGCCAGCAAAGGTCCTAGCGAGACAGATACGCAGTATTTT
v_gene: TRBV20-1; d_gene: NA; abundance: NA; j_gene: TRBJ2-2; CDR3aa: CSARDGSTGELFF; CDR3nt: TGCAGTGCTAGAGACGGTAGCACCGGGGAGCTGTTTTTT
v_gene: TRBV18; d_gene: NA; abundance: few; j_gene: TRBJ2-2; CDR3aa: CASSPAGLNTGELFF; CDR3nt: TGTGCCAGCTCACCGGCAGGACTTAACACCGGGGAGCTGTTTTTT
v_gene: TRBV12-5; d_gene: NA; abundance: few; j_gene: TRBJ2-3; CDR3aa: CASGFGDTQYF; CDR3nt: TGTGCTAGTGGTTTTGGAGATACGCAGTATTTT
v_gene: TRBV5-1; d_gene: TRBD2; abundance: NA; j_gene: TRBJ2-5; CDR3aa: CASSLATSGLQETQYF; CDR3nt: TGCGCCAGCAGCTTGGCAACTAGCGGGTTACAAGAGACCCAGTACTTC
v_gene: TRBV5-1; d_gene: NA; abundance: NA; j_gene: TRBJ1-2; CDR3aa: CASSLDRYLGGYTF; CDR3nt: TGCGCCAGCAGCTTGGACAGGTATCTTGGCGGCTACACCTTC
v_gene: TRBV27; d_gene: NA; abundance: NA; j_gene: TRBJ1-6; CDR3aa: CASTDHWNSPLHF; CDR3nt: TGTGCCAGTACTGACCACTGGAATTCACCCCTCCACTTT
v_gene: TRBV5-1; d_gene: TRBD2; abundance: NA; j_gene: TRBJ2-7; CDR3aa: CASSSTSGRPFYEQYF; CDR3nt: TGCGCCAGCAGCTCGACTAGCGGGAGACCCTTCTACGAGCAGTACTTC
v_gene: TRBV7-9; d_gene: NA; abundance: few; j_gene: TRBJ2-2; CDR3aa: CASSLDLGITGELFF; CDR3nt: TGTGCCAGCAGCTTAGATTTGGGGATTACCGGGGAGCTGTTTTTT
v_gene: TRBV30; d_gene: NA; abundance: few; j_gene: TRBJ2-1; CDR3aa: CAWSVRRYNEQFF; CDR3nt: TGTGCCTGGAGTGTACGCAGATACAATGAGCAGTTCTTC
v_gene: TRBV11-2; d_gene: TRBD1; abundance: NA; j_gene: TRBJ2-7; CDR3aa: CASSSTQGMLYEQYF; CDR3nt: TGTGCCAGCAGCTCGACACAGGGGATGCTCTACGAGCAGTACTTC
v_gene: TRBV29-1; d_gene: TRBD1; abundance: NA; j_gene: TRBJ1-2; CDR3aa: CSVDWGTGGARGYTF; CDR3nt: TGCAGCGTTGATTGGGGGACAGGGGGCGCGAGGGGCTACACCTTC
v_gene: TRBV4-2; d_gene: NA; abundance: NA; j_gene: TRBJ1-1; CDR3aa: CASSQEARGVGEAFF; CDR3nt: TGTGCCAGCAGCCAAGAAGCCCGAGGGGTCGGGGAAGCTTTCTTT
v_gene: TRBV7-2; d_gene: NA; abundance: NA; j_gene: TRBJ1-6; CDR3aa: CASSRTNSPLHF; CDR3nt: TGTGCCAGCAGCCGGACGAATTCACCCCTCCACTTT
v_gene: TRBV7-9; d_gene: NA; abundance: few; j_gene: TRBJ1-5; CDR3aa: CASSEGFDQPQHF; CDR3nt: TGTGCCAGCAGCGAAGGATTCGATCAGCCCCAGCATTTT
v_gene: TRBV4-1; d_gene: NA; abundance: NA; j_gene: TRBJ2-5; CDR3aa: CASSRYHSRQETQYF; CDR3nt: TGCGCCAGCAGCCGGTACCACTCCCGCCAAGAGACCCAGTACTTC
v_gene: TRBV3-1; d_gene: NA; abundance: few; j_gene: TRBJ2-1; CDR3aa: CASGYGGEQFF; CDR3nt: TGTGCCAGCGGTTATGGGGGTGAGCAGTTCTTC
v_gene: TRBV7-9; d_gene: NA; abundance: many; j_gene: TRBJ1-2; CDR3aa: CASSSSDYGYTF; CDR3nt: TGTGCCAGCAGCTCGTCGGACTATGGCTACACCTTC
v_gene: TRBV12-3/TRBV12-4; d_gene: NA; abundance: few; j_gene: TRBJ2-7; CDR3aa: CASSLSHVRPYEQYF; CDR3nt: TGTGCCAGCAGTTTATCCCACGTCAGGCCCTACGAGCAGTACTTC
v_gene: TRBV11-2; d_gene: NA; abundance: few; j_gene: TRBJ2-1; CDR3aa: CASSSIGSGDNEQFF; CDR3nt: TGTGCCAGCAGTTCCATCGGGTCAGGGGACAATGAGCAGTTCTTC
v_gene: TRBV4-3; d_gene: TRBD2; abundance: few; j_gene: TRBJ2-3; CDR3aa: CASSQDLSGRGADTQYF; CDR3nt: TGCGCCAGCAGCCAAGATCTCAGCGGGAGGGGGGCAGATACGCAGTATTTT
v_gene: TRBV7-2; d_gene: TRBD2; abundance: few; j_gene: TRBJ2-7; CDR3aa: CASSLGGLEAQYF; CDR3nt: TGTGCCAGCAGCTTAGGCGGACTAGAGGCGCAGTACTTC
v_gene: TRBV18; d_gene: TRBD2; abundance: NA; j_gene: TRBJ2-3; CDR3aa: CASSPGLAGGIRTDTQYF; CDR3nt: TGTGCCAGCTCACCGGGACTAGCGGGGGGAATTAGAACAGATACGCAGTATTTT
v_gene: TRBV4-1; d_gene: NA; abundance: NA; j_gene: TRBJ1-1; CDR3aa: CASSPGGPNTEAFF; CDR3nt: TGCGCCAGCAGCCCCGGGGGGCCGAACACTGAAGCTTTCTTT
v_gene: TRBV12-3/TRBV12-4; d_gene: TRBD1; abundance: NA; j_gene: TRBJ1-4; CDR3aa: CASTKAGTGGEKLFF; CDR3nt: TGTGCCAGCACCAAAGCCGGGACAGGGGGGGAAAAACTGTTTTTT
v_gene: TRBV21-1; d_gene: NA; abundance: NA; j_gene: TRBJ2-1; CDR3aa: CASSDVGYSNFTQLRGSNNEQFF; CDR3nt: TGTGCCAGCAGCGATGTGGGTTATTCTAACTTTACCCAACTGAGGGGTTCAAACAATGAGCAGTTCTTC
v_gene: TRBV3-1; d_gene: TRBD2; abundance: NA; j_gene: TRBJ2-5; CDR3aa: CASSQRTSGRAGETQYF; CDR3nt: TGTGCCAGCAGTCAACGGACTAGCGGGAGGGCCGGGGAGACCCAGTACTTC
v_gene: TRBV5-1; d_gene: TRBD1; abundance: few; j_gene: TRBJ1-1; CDR3aa: CASSLAQGETEAFF; CDR3nt: TGCGCCAGCAGCTTGGCTCAGGGGGAAACTGAAGCTTTCTTT
v_gene: TRBV3-1; d_gene: TRBD2; abundance: NA; j_gene: TRBJ2-5; CDR3aa: CASRPSERGGSETQYF; CDR3nt: TGTGCCAGCAGACCCTCCGAGCGGGGGGGTTCAGAGACCCAGTACTTC
v_gene: TRBV5-1; d_gene: TRBD2; abundance: NA; j_gene: TRBJ2-2; CDR3aa: CASSPSGVTGELFF; CDR3nt: TGCGCCAGCAGCCCTAGCGGAGTAACCGGGGAGCTGTTTTTT
v_gene: TRBV4-1; d_gene: NA; abundance: few; j_gene: TRBJ2-1; CDR3aa: CASSQDNLMDEQFF; CDR3nt: TGCGCCAGCAGCCAAGATAACCTTATGGATGAGCAGTTCTTC
v_gene: TRBV5-1; d_gene: NA; abundance: NA; j_gene: TRBJ1-4; CDR3aa: CASSSGRTNEKLFF; CDR3nt: TGCGCCAGCAGTTCCGGTAGGACTAATGAAAAACTGTTTTTT
v_gene: TRBV12-3/TRBV12-4; d_gene: NA; abundance: NA; j_gene: TRBJ1-4; CDR3aa: CASSRTRTEKLFF; CDR3nt: TGTGCCAGCAGCCGGACGCGGACGGAAAAACTGTTTTTT